This TCR beta chain was retrieved from a study of T cell responses to AZD1222 COVID-19 vaccine. For the study at large: Second doses that came at about 4 or about 12 weeks were put together. Points from the study as a whole: Donor demographics were predominantly white British with a female majority; clonal diversity may be underestimated.

Repertoires were generated with immunoSEQ multiplex PCR, while TCRdb's copy carries only in-frame clones and drops some. The table includes 74,000 or so clones, 70% to 90% detected once. As for this clone: Its antigen is currently unknown.

The CDR3 is made up of 15 amino acids. The V gene's germline CDR1 is SGHVS and CDR2 FNYEAQ. V lost 2 bases and J 0 bases, leaving 5 bases between the germline ends. The chain recombines TRBV7-6 with TRBJ2-6; D unresolved. Sequenced material: peripheral blood, taken on day 0 of AZD1222 vaccination. The receptor comes from an adult in good health. This CDR3 is CASSLPSSGANVLTF. The CDR3 coding sequence is TGTGCCAGCAGCTTACCCAGCTCTGGGGCCAACGTCCTGACTTTC.